Listed below are T cell receptor beta chains from one sample, sequenced in a study of T cells after yellow fever vaccination. MiXCR, applied by TCRdb to the 5' RACE reads, yields one record per CDR3 protein. The profile shows more than 95,000 distinct CDR3 sequences, roughly 8.2% of them singletons. This material consisted of CD8+ T cells sorted from PBMCs, taken on the day of the yellow fever booster vaccination. The receptors were sampled from a man younger than 30 who received the YFV17D yellow fever vaccine. Each CDR3 is given with its conserved first and last residue. Fields, in order: V gene, clone size, J gene, D gene, CDR3 protein, CDR3 DNA. D genes are given only for firm matches. Clone size, where shown, is once, few, many, or a class for clones that have expanded.

>TRBV6-4|many|TRBJ2-1|TRBD2
CASSDGLENNEQFF
TGTGCCAGCAGTGACGGACTAGAAAACAATGAGCAGTTCTTC
>TRBV4-1|few|TRBJ1-3|-
CASSQVPLGRGNTIYF
TGCGCCAGCAGCCAAGTACCTTTAGGTCGGGGAAACACCATATATTTT
>TRBV7-9|few|TRBJ2-1|-
CASSPPTGSEYNEQFF
TGTGCCAGCAGCCCTCCCACAGGGTCGGAGTACAATGAGCAGTTCTTC
>TRBV9|-|TRBJ2-3|TRBD2
CASSVVASGVSTDTQYF
TGTGCCAGCAGCGTAGTGGCCAGCGGGGTTAGCACAGATACGCAGTATTTT
>TRBV5-1|few|TRBJ2-5|TRBD1
CASSHWTGTGETQYF
TGCGCCAGCAGCCACTGGACAGGAACTGGAGAGACCCAGTACTTC
>TRBV6-2/TRBV6-3|few|TRBJ1-1|-
CASSYEGGYTEAFF
TGTGCCAGCAGTTACGAAGGGGGTTACACTGAAGCTTTCTTT
>TRBV7-9|few|TRBJ1-1|-
CATRSRSALNTEAFF
TGTGCCACCCGCTCACGATCAGCCTTGAACACTGAAGCTTTCTTT
>TRBV4-3|-|TRBJ1-2|TRBD1
CASSQVGQTNYGYTF
TGCGCCAGCAGCCAAGTGGGACAGACCAACTATGGCTACACCTTC
>TRBV7-9|-|TRBJ2-5|-
CASTPGTKETQYF
TGTGCCAGCACCCCCGGGACGAAAGAGACCCAGTACTTC
>TRBV7-9|-|TRBJ2-7|-
CASSLVRKGRRQYF
TGTGCCAGCAGCTTAGTTCGGAAGGGTCGAAGGCAGTACTTC
>TRBV5-6|few|TRBJ2-3|-
CASSLGGSLSTQYF
TGTGCCAGCAGCTTGGGCGGGTCCCTCTCTACGCAGTATTTT
>TRBV7-9|few|TRBJ2-3|TRBD2
CASSLLGSGRVTDTQYF
TGTGCCAGCAGCTTACTCGGTAGCGGGCGAGTCACAGATACGCAGTATTTT
>TRBV6-2/TRBV6-3|few|TRBJ1-1|-
CASSSGRSTGDTEAFF
TGTGCCAGCAGTTCGGGCCGCTCGACGGGGGACACTGAAGCTTTCTTT
>TRBV28|few|TRBJ2-1|TRBD2
CASRQTSGGGSEQFF
TGTGCCAGCAGACAGACTAGCGGGGGGGGCAGTGAGCAGTTCTTC
>TRBV30|many|TRBJ2-3|-
CAWSVGSTDTQYF
TGTGCCTGGAGTGTTGGCAGCACAGATACGCAGTATTTT
>TRBV6-6|few|TRBJ2-7|-
CASSYSAHEQYF
TGTGCCAGCAGTTACTCGGCCCACGAGCAGTACTTC
>TRBV12-3/TRBV12-4|-|TRBJ2-3|-
CASSDRNTDTQYF
TGTGCCAGCAGTGACAGGAACACAGATACGCAGTATTTT
>TRBV27|few|TRBJ2-1|-
CASRGPSYNEQFF
TGTGCCAGCAGGGGGCCCAGCTACAATGAGCAGTTCTTC
>TRBV3-1|few|TRBJ2-3|-
CASSPSLGLADTQYF
TGTGCCAGCAGCCCGAGTCTGGGGTTGGCAGATACGCAGTATTTT
>TRBV4-1|few|TRBJ1-1|-
CASSQEGLKAFF
TGCGCCAGCAGCCAAGAGGGCCTGAAAGCTTTCTTT
>TRBV12-3/TRBV12-4|few|TRBJ2-3|TRBD1
CASSITGGEGTDTQYF
TGTGCCAGCAGTATTACAGGGGGCGAGGGCACAGATACGCAGTATTTT
>TRBV5-1|-|TRBJ1-2|TRBD1
CASSLAGQDNYGYTF
TGCGCCAGCAGCTTGGCTGGACAGGATAACTATGGCTACACCTTC